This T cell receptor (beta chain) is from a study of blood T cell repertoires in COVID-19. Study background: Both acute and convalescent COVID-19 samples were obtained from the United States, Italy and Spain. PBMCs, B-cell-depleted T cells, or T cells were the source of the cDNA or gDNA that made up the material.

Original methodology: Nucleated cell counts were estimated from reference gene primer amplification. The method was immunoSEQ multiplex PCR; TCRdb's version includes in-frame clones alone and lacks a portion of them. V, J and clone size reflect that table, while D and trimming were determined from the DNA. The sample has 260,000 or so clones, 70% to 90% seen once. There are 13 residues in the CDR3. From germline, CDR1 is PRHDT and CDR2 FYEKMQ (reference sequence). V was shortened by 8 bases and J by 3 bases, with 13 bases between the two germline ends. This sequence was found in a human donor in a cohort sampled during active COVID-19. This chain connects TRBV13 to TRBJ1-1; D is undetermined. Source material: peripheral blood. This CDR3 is CASASVTDTEAFF. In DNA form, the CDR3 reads TGTGCCAGCGCCTCTGTTACGGACACTGAAGCTTTCTTT.